The next 4 T cell receptor beta chains were all read from a single sample in a study of blood T cell repertoires in COVID-19 (dated by TCRdb to the early 2020s). Receptors were amplified or captured by the immunoSEQ multiplex PCR assay. The clones in this table, taken by TCRdb from immuneACCESS, are in-frame only. Not every clone is retained; where verified, under half of the shortfall comes from an unresolved V gene, and the cause of the rest is unknown. Recorded for this sample are about 140,000 clones; about 82% of them occurred a single time. The ten largest make up 7% to 10% of the sample. Sequences were obtained from peripheral blood. The receptors were sampled from an older woman with acute or convalescent COVID-19.

V gene TRBV7-2 combines with J gene TRBJ1-6, with TRBD1 matching over 8 bases. The CDR3 has 15 residues. Germline V CDR1 and CDR2: SGHTA, FQGNSA. V dropped 4 bases and J dropped 7; count of bases not matched to a gene: 6. Here the CDR3 DNA reads TGTGCCAGCAGCTCTCGACAGGGGTACAATTCACCCCTCCACTTT. Translating it yields CASSSRQGYNSPLHF.

This clone was picked up one time. The gene calls are TRBV18 and TRBJ1-1; TRBD1 aligns across 8 bases. The CDR3 covers 14 residues. The V gene's germline CDR1 is KGHSH and CDR2 LQKENI. Trimming removed 3 bases from V and 3 bases from J; junction bases left unmatched: 3. CDR3 DNA sequence: TGTGCCAGCTCACCTGACAGGGGATACACTGAAGCTTTCTTT. As protein: CASSPDRGYTEAFF.

The chain joins TRBV9 to TRBJ2-4, with D uncertain. The V end lost 4 bases, the J end lost 0 bases, and 17 bases lay between the germline ends. CDR1 SGDLS and CDR2 YYNGEE come from the germline V gene. The CDR3 runs 17 residues. CDR3 sequence reads: CASSSEKHSKAKNIQYF. DNA of the CDR3: TGTGCCAGCAGCTCCGAAAAGCACTCGAAAGCCAAAAACATTCAGTACTTC.

The chain recombines TRBV9 with TRBJ1-2, with 8 positions matching TRBD1. The CDR3 has 14 residues. Germline assignment: CDR1 SGDLS and CDR2 YYNGEE. The trim removed 3 bases at V and 4 bases at J, leaving 5 bases unmatched. CDR3 amino acids: CASSARTGIYGYTF. The CDR3 bases are TGTGCCAGCAGCGCAAGGACAGGGATCTATGGCTACACCTTC.